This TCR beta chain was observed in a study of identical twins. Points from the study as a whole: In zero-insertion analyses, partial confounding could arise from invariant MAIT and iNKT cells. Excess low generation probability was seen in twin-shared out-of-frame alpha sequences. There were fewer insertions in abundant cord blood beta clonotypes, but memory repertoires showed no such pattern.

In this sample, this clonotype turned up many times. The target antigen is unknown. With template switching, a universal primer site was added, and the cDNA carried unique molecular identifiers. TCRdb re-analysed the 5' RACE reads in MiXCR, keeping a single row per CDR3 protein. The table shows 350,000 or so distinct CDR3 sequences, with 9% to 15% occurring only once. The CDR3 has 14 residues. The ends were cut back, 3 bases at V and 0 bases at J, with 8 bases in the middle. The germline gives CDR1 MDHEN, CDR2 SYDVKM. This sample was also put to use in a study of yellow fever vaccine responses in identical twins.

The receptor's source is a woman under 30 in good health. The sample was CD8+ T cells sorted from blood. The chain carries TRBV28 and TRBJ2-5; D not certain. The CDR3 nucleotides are TGTGCCAGCAGTTTTGGCAGGTACCAAGAGACCCAGTACTTC. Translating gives CASSFGRYQETQYF. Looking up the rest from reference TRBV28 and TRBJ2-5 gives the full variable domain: DVKVTQSSRYLVKRTGEKVFLECVQDMDHENMFWYRQDPGLGLRLIYFSYDVKMKEKGDIPEGYSVSREKKERFSLILESASTNQTSMYLCASSFGRYQETQYFGPGTRLLVL.